Reported below is one TCR beta chain. What it binds is unknown. TCRdb passed the 5' RACE reads through MiXCR, listing each CDR3 protein once. The table lists fewer than 600,000 distinct CDR3 sequences, about 22% of them singletons. The sample is drawn from a study of T-cell memory formation after mild COVID-19. Findings and limits, study-wide: A subset of responding clones appeared in pre-infection memory, suggesting cross-reactive memory joined. Later expanders leaned toward CD4+, whereas clones contracting from day 15 to 85 were balanced CD4/CD8.

V gave up 6 bases and J gave up 5 bases, with 13 bases separating them. This CDR3 contains 13 residues. Input material: PBMCs or a T cell subset sorted from them (not recorded which). This receptor was taken from an adult woman who had mild COVID-19 (a few samples of this study predate the infection). Cell type and time point are not known. V gene TRBV12-3 or TRBV12-4 combines with J gene TRBJ2-5; tentatively, D is TRBD2 (5 bases). The CDR3 region is CASSNVLAETQYF. The CDR3 coding sequence is TGTGCCAGCAGCAACGTTTTAGCGGAGACCCAGTACTTC.